Each of the 21 T cell receptor beta chains below was sequenced from the same sample in a study of shared clonotypes between healthy human individuals. Sequencing used immunoSEQ multiplex PCR; TCRdb keeps in-frame clones, though not all of them. The profile shows under 850,000 clones, just under 75% of them singletons. Input material: memory CD4+ T cells sorted from blood. Stated subset: CD45RA-negative fraction. Receptor source: a woman in her twenties or thirties in good health.

This clone was seen more than once but under ten times. The chain combines TRBV7-9 with TRBJ1-2; D call uncertain. The CDR3 extends over 14 amino acids. Deletions cut 1 base from V and 12 bases from J, with 18 bases between. Germline V gene lookup returns CDR1 SEHNR and CDR2 FQNEAQ (reference sequence). In DNA, the CDR3 is TGTGCCAGCAGCTTAGACTGGCGATCCGGGCACCACACCTTC. Its translation is CASSLDWRSGHHTF. Looking up the rest from reference TRBV7-9 and TRBJ1-2 gives the full variable domain: DTGVSQNPRHKITKRGQNVTFRCDPISEHNRLYWYRQTLGQGPEFLTYFQNEAQLEKSRLLSDRFSAERPKGSFSTLEIQRTEQGDSAMYLCASSLDWRSGHHTFGSGTRLTVV.

As concerns this clone: A read error may be the cause here, since a much bigger clone is one base away. V usage is TRBV25-1 and J usage is TRBJ1-5, with a possible D match to TRBD1 (5 bases). The CDR3 is 12 amino acids. CDR1 is MGHDK, CDR2 SYGVNS, per germline. V was pared by 4 bases and J by 4 bases, with 5 bases between. CDR3 protein: CASSGGNQPQHF. The CDR3 DNA reads as TGTGCCAGCAGTGGGGGGAATCAGCCCCAGCATTTT.

Points on this clone: Other DNA sequences in the sample encode the same CDR3. The chain is built from TRBV28 and TRBJ2-7, with D perhaps being TRBD1 or TRBD2 (5 bases each). Trimming removed 4 bases from V and 2 bases from J, with 12 bases in between. The CDR3 loop spans 14 amino acids. Germline V gene sequence: CDR1 MDHEN, CDR2 SYDVKM. CDR3 amino acids: CASSSGTLTYEQYF. In nucleotides, the CDR3 is TGTGCCAGCAGTTCCGGGACCCTGACCTACGAGCAGTACTTC.

As to this clone: Other DNA sequences of this sample code for an identical CDR3. The chain links TRBV5-1 to TRBJ2-3, with TRBD2 as a possible D gene (6 bases). V lost 2 bases and J lost 2, with 9 bases in between. This CDR3 is 14 amino acids long. Germline CDR1 SGHRS, CDR2 YFSETQ. The CDR3 protein is CASSLSGLTDTQYF. CDR3 nucleotides: TGCGCCAGCAGCTTAAGCGGGCTCACAGATACGCAGTATTTT. The variable domain in full, with the rest retrieved from reference TRBV5-1 and TRBJ2-3, is KAGVTQTPRYLIKTRGQQVTLSCSPISGHRSVSWYQQTPGQGLQFLFEYFSETQRNKGNFPGRFSGRQFSNSRSEMNVSTLELGDSALYLCASSLSGLTDTQYFGPGTRLTVL.

This clone showed up just a few times. The V and J genes are TRBV10-1 and TRBJ2-2, with 9 bases aligning to TRBD1. The V segment lost 6 bases and the J segment 5 bases; nucleotides outside the gene matches: 7. The germline CDR1 and CDR2 sequences are WNHNN and SYGVQD (reference sequence). The CDR3 loop spans 15 amino acids. CDR3 bases: TGCGCCAGCAGCGAGACAGGGGGGTTAACCGGGGAGCTGTTTTTT. This encodes CASSETGGLTGELFF.

The V gene is TRBV10-2, the J gene TRBJ1-5; 8 bases match TRBD1. V shed 3 bases, J shed 3 bases, and the junction held 7 bases outside the gene matches. The CDR3 contains 16 residues. The germline V gene encodes CDR1 WSHSY and CDR2 SAAADI. CDR3 bases: TGCGCCAGCAGTGATACCGGGACAGGTCACAATCAGCCCCAGCATTTT. Translation gives CASSDTGTGHNQPQHF.

The chain has TRBV25-1 and TRBJ2-1; the D gene is possibly TRBD1 (6 bases). Germline V gene data show CDR1 as MGHDK and CDR2 as SYGVNS. The CDR3 contains 15 residues. The V end lost 5 bases, the J end lost 7 bases, and 18 bases lay between the germline ends. In DNA form, the CDR3 reads TGTGCCAGCAGTACCTCAGGGGAAGGGGTGAATGAGCAGTTCTTC. It codes for CASSTSGEGVNEQFF.

This chain joins TRBV18 and TRBJ2-2, with 7 nucleotides matching TRBD2. The J segment lost 0 bases and the V segment lost 6 bases, leaving 4 bases of the junction unmatched. This CDR3 spans 15 amino acids. CDR1 and CDR2 (germline): KGHSH, LQKENI. CDR3: CASSGREPNTGELFF. The CDR3 bases are TGTGCCAGCTCGGGGCGGGAGCCGAACACCGGGGAGCTGTTTTTT.

The V and J genes are TRBV28 and TRBJ2-2; tentative D call: TRBD2 (6 bases). The V and J ends lost 7 bases and 5 bases respectively, with 20 bases between them. CDR1 is MDHEN and CDR2 is SYDVKM in the germline V gene. The CDR3 totals 16 residues. CDR3 bases: TGTGCCAGCAAACTCCTGCCTGTGCGGGGTACCGGGGAGCTGTTTTTT. It is translated as CASKLLPVRGTGELFF.

The CDR3 DNA reads as TGTGCCAGCAGTTTTAAGACAGGGGGCCAAAACATTCAGTACTTC. This sequence encodes CASSFKTGGQNIQYF. V is TRBV25-1 and J is TRBJ2-4, with 10 positions matching TRBD1. The CDR3 loop spans 15 amino acids. Germline CDR1 reads MGHDK; CDR2 reads SYGVNS. The ends lost 5 bases at V and 5 bases at J; junction bases unmatched: 6.

This clone was observed at least ten times. This chain links TRBV7-9 with TRBJ2-2; 8 bases fit TRBD2. V trimming: 1 base; J trimming: 0 bases; junction bases outside the gene matches: 4. There are 17 residues in the CDR3. Germline CDR1 and CDR2: SEHNR and FQNEAQ (reference sequence). The DNA of the CDR3 is TGTGCCAGCAGCTTAGTAATAGCGGGAACGAACACCGGGGAGCTGTTTTTT. Translating gives CASSLVIAGTNTGELFF.

The CDR3 DNA reads as TGTGCCAGCAGCCAGCGGGACAGGGCTAACAATGAGCAGTTCTTC. It specifies CASSQRDRANNEQFF. V and J are TRBV4-2 and TRBJ2-1; TRBD1 matches at 9 bases. Per germline, CDR1 LGHNA and CDR2 YNFKEQ. V was clipped by 3 bases and J by 5 bases; unmatched bases: 5. The CDR3 runs to 15 residues.

The chain uses TRBV18 and TRBJ1-5, with D possibly being TRBD1 (6 bases). CDR1 and CDR2 (germline): KGHSH, LQKENI. V lost 6 bases and J 4 bases, leaving 10 bases between the germline ends. The CDR3 sequence is 13 residues long. The CDR3 DNA reads as TGTGCCAGCTCGGGCAGGGGAAATCAGCCCCAGCATTTT. This translates into CASSGRGNQPQHF.

V and J are TRBV6-5 and TRBJ2-7; D possibly matches TRBD1 or TRBD2 (5 bases each). Germline-derived CDR1 and CDR2 are MNHEY and SVGAGI. The CDR3 runs 14 residues. V lost 0 bases to trimming and J lost 4 bases, with 10 bases between them. The CDR3 is CASSYSRGVYEQYF. CDR3 DNA sequence: TGTGCCAGCAGTTACTCGAGGGGCGTTTACGAGCAGTACTTC.

The chain employs TRBV6-4 and TRBJ1-3; no clear D. The CDR3 runs to 13 residues. Between the trimmed V and J ends, which lost 4 bases and 4 bases, there was a span of 8 bases. Germline lookup yields CDR1 MRHNA and CDR2 SNTAGT. CDR3 nucleotide sequence: TGTGCCAGCAGTGCGTCCCCGGGAAACACCATATATTTT. This codes for CASSASPGNTIYF.

This chain joins TRBV14 and TRBJ1-2; the D gene is possibly TRBD1 (6 bases). Between the trimmed V and J ends, which lost 4 bases and 1 base, there was a span of 13 bases. The CDR3 consists of 15 residues. Germline CDR1 reads SGHDN; CDR2 reads FVKESK. The CDR3 protein is CASSRPGVVNYGYTF. For the CDR3, the DNA is TGTGCCAGCAGCCGACCAGGGGTTGTTAACTATGGCTACACCTTC.

The chain uses TRBV28 and TRBJ2-7; TRBD1 agrees at 8 bases. The CDR3 runs 15 residues. With V trimmed by 4 bases and J by 3 bases, 8 bases remained unmatched. Germline V gene lookup returns CDR1 MDHEN and CDR2 SYDVKM. In nucleotides, the CDR3 is TGTGCCAGCAGTTCACCGGGACAGGTGATCTACGAGCAGTACTTC. Translated, it gives CASSSPGQVIYEQYF.

Here the CDR3 DNA reads TGTGCCAGCAGCTTTTCAGGTTTGGATGGCTACACCTTC. Translated, it gives CASSFSGLDGYTF. The chain recombines TRBV11-2 with TRBJ1-2; D is unclear. The V end lost 3 bases, the J end lost 6 bases, and 11 bases lay between the germline ends. The CDR3 is 13 amino acids. The germline V gene has CDR1 SGHAT and CDR2 FQNNGV.

V gene TRBV5-4 combines with J gene TRBJ2-5, with D maybe TRBD2 (6 bases). The V end was cut by 2 bases, the J end by 5 bases, with 13 bases between. CDR1 and CDR2 (germline): SGHNT, YYREEE (reference sequence). CDR3 length: 14 residues. The DNA for the CDR3 is TGTGCCAGCAGCTTAAGACGGGAGATGGAGACCCAGTACTTC. This sequence encodes CASSLRREMETQYF.

The genes are TRBV7-2 and TRBJ1-2; D not resolved. Trimming stripped 5 bases from V and 2 bases from J, with 12 bases between. The CDR3 length is 14 residues. Germline V CDR1 and CDR2: SGHTA, FQGNSA. The CDR3 coding sequence is TGTGCCAGCAGCCGCCCGGGCAAGAACTATGGCTACACCTTC. It yields the protein CASSRPGKNYGYTF.

This clone has just one count. V usage is TRBV6-6 and J usage is TRBJ2-7; 7 bases line up with TRBD2. After removal of 2 bases from V and 1 base from J, the junction contained 8 bases not matched to a gene. The germline V gene has CDR1 MNHNY and CDR2 SVGAGI (reference sequence). This CDR3 contains 16 residues. The CDR3 reads CASSYGVGGSSYEQYF. CDR3 DNA: TGTGCCAGCAGTTACGGGGTTGGCGGGAGTTCCTACGAGCAGTACTTC.